A single sample is the source of the 6 T cell receptor beta chains below, sequenced in a study of cytotoxic CD8 clonotypes in ibrutinib-treated CLL (dated by TCRdb to the early 2020s). What the time point label conveys for this sample: around 25 months on ibrutinib. Library preparation was by the immunoSEQ multiplex PCR assay. TCRdb retrieved this table from immuneACCESS and kept in-frame rearrangements only. Not all clones are present; in checked studies, unresolved V genes account for under half, and no reason is known for the remainder. The sample data list roughly 190,000 clones, and approximately 68% of these were observed just once. About an eighth of the sample goes to the ten largest clones. The source material was PBMCs, sampled after 24 months of ibrutinib treatment. Receptors were obtained from a human donor with chronic lymphocytic leukemia.

CDR3 residues: CASSVIPHTEAFF. CDR3 DNA: TGTGCCAGCAGCGTCATCCCGCACACTGAAGCTTTCTTT. This chain uses TRBV9 with TRBJ1-1; D not resolved. Germline CDR1 and CDR2: SGDLS and YYNGEE. There are 13 residues in the CDR3. Deletions cut 2 bases from V and 3 bases from J, with 8 bases between.

This sequence joins TRBV10-3 and TRBJ2-1, with D uncertain. CDR1 and CDR2 (germline): ENHRY, SYGVKD. The V end lost 6 bases, the J end lost 9 bases, and 21 bases lay between the germline ends. CDR3 length equals 15 residues. The CDR3 here is CAISNPRLMEREQFF. CDR3 coding DNA: TGTGCCATCAGCAATCCCCGATTGATGGAGCGTGAGCAGTTCTTC.

J is TRBJ2-1 and V is TRBV11-2; D uncertain. Trimming took off 2 bases at V and 5 bases at J, with 10 bases between the two ends. CDR3 length: 14 amino acids. CDR1 and CDR2 from the germline V gene are SGHAT and FQNNGV. CDR3: CASSLSYGDNEQFF. The CDR3 DNA follows: TGTGCCAGCAGCTTATCCTATGGGGACAATGAGCAGTTCTTC.

The genes are TRBV7-2 and TRBJ2-6; possible D gene TRBD1, 5 bases. The V end was cut by 1 base, the J end by 1 base, with 17 bases between. Per germline, CDR1 SGHTA and CDR2 FQGNSA. The CDR3 sequence is 19 residues long. DNA of the CDR3: TGTGCCAGCAGCTTAGTTTCACAGGCCTTACATTCTGGGGCCAACGTCCTGACTTTC. Translating it yields CASSLVSQALHSGANVLTF.

The chain carries TRBV7-9 and TRBJ1-1, with TRBD1 matching over 9 bases. The germline V gene encodes CDR1 SEHNR and CDR2 FQNEAQ (reference sequence). CDR3 size: 14 residues. V was pared by 5 bases and J by 5 bases, with 6 bases of the junction left unmatched. This CDR3 reads CASSTTGGTTEAFF. In nucleotides, the CDR3 is TGTGCCAGCAGCACGACAGGGGGAACAACTGAAGCTTTCTTT.

The chain couples TRBV25-1 to TRBJ2-4; TRBD1 or TRBD2 may be the D gene (5 bases each). The V end was cut by 2 bases, the J end by 0 bases, with 14 bases between. Germline V gene data show CDR1 as MGHDK and CDR2 as SYGVNS. The CDR3 covers 17 residues. CDR3 sequence reads: CASSEVIGTGAKNIQYF. The CDR3 DNA reads as TGTGCCAGCAGTGAAGTTATAGGGACGGGAGCCAAAAACATTCAGTACTTC.